A selection of T cell receptor beta chains follows, all from one sample in a study of OX40 agonist ivuxolimab in advanced cancers. TCRdb's table, derived via immunoSEQ multiplex PCR, lists solely in-frame clones and lacks some. Of 53,000 or so clones listed, roughly 88% were seen once; the top ten hold roughly 1.5%. This material consisted of CD4+ or CD8+ T cells sorted from blood, taken in a trial of the OX40 agonist ivuxolimab. The receptors originated from an adult with an advanced solid tumor such as melanoma, head and neck, liver or kidney cancer. Both conserved end residues are trimmed from each CDR3. D genes are given only for firm matches.

j_call,d_call,v_call,cdr3_length,cdr3_aa
TRBJ1-1,NA,TRBV7-6,12,ASSPGGLNTEAF
TRBJ2-1,NA,TRBV20-1,9,RVGVYNEQF
TRBJ1-1,NA,TRBV29-1,10,SVGRGGTEAF
TRBJ1-5,NA,TRBV6-5,14,ASSYSSGDGNQPQH
TRBJ1-1,NA,TRBV19,14,ASSMGMRARGTEAF
TRBJ2-7,TRBD1,TRBV6-5,12,ASSPRPTGGEQY
TRBJ1-2,NA,TRBV27,13,ASSPLAGANYGYT
TRBJ1-5,TRBD1,TRBV6-1,12,ASSGQGPNQPQH
TRBJ2-3,TRBD2,TRBV5-1,14,ASSIQSGGAGDTQY
TRBJ2-1,NA,TRBV2,13,ASSLRQNGFQEQF
TRBJ2-7,TRBD1,TRBV18,13,ASSSGGTGGYEQY
TRBJ2-5,NA,TRBV20-1,8,SGSQETQY
TRBJ1-1,NA,TRBV25-1,10,ASSDGERVAF
TRBJ2-3,NA,TRBV6-6,12,ASSLQGSADTQY
TRBJ2-3,TRBD1,TRBV7-9,14,ASSPGPGQGADTQY
TRBJ1-5,TRBD1,TRBV9,16,ASSGRQGVWDSNQPQH
TRBJ2-1,NA,TRBV5-4,10,ATSSSRNEQF
TRBJ2-7,NA,TRBV27,10,ASRDDSYEQY
TRBJ2-5,NA,TRBV21-1,19,ASSKVGGLAGYPVGQETQY